Each of the 16 T cell receptor beta chains below was sequenced from the same sample in a study of T cells in Graves' hyperthyroidism and ophthalmopathy. Amplification of TCR beta CDR3 regions was performed using RNA transcripts as template. The TCR CDR3 was amplified in a first-round RT-PCR using the HTBI primer set. In TCRdb, the multiplex PCR reads were re-called with MiXCR into one record per CDR3 protein. The table includes about 560,000 distinct CDR3 sequences, 15% to 20% detected once. Specimen: blood. These receptors originate from a woman in her late teens or twenties with Graves' hyperthyroidism.

This clonotype was recorded a few times. The rearrangement uses TRBV28 and TRBJ2-7; maybe TRBD1 (6 bases). CDR1 MDHEN and CDR2 SYDVKM come from the germline V gene. This CDR3 is 11 amino acids long. V lost 7 bases and J 4 bases, leaving 8 bases between the germline ends. The chain's CDR3 is CASTDRYEQYF. CDR3 DNA: TGTGCCAGCACTGACAGGTACGAGCAGTACTTC.

The rearrangement uses TRBV10-3 and TRBJ1-4; weak D call: TRBD1 (5 bases). Germline V gives CDR1 ENHRY, CDR2 SYGVKD. The CDR3 has 14 amino acids. Trimming shortened V by 5 bases and J by 6 bases, and 13 bases separated the two germline ends. The CDR3 sequence: CAISPGPGDEKLFF. For the CDR3, the DNA is TGTGCCATCAGTCCCGGGCCGGGGGATGAAAAACTGTTTTTT.

This sequence joins TRBV11-2 and TRBJ2-1, with D maybe TRBD2 (5 bases). V lost 3 bases to trimming and J lost 5 bases, with 14 bases between them. From germline, CDR1 is SGHAT and CDR2 FQNNGV. This CDR3 is 15 amino acids long. CDR3 bases: TGTGCCAGCAGCTTCACACCAACCGGGAACAATGAGCAGTTCTTC. It encodes CASSFTPTGNNEQFF. Combining the CDR3 with reference TRBV11-2 and TRBJ2-1 gives the whole variable domain EAGVAQSPRYKIIEKRQSVAFWCNPISGHATLYWYQQILGQGPKLLIQFQNNGVVDDSQLPKDRFSAERLKGVDSTLKIQPAKLEDSAVYLCASSFTPTGNNEQFFGPGTRLTVL.

A note on this clonotype: A much larger clone lies one base from this, so it may be a read error. The V and J genes are TRBV6-1 and TRBJ2-3; D is undetermined. The germline V and J ends were trimmed by 8 bases and 0 bases, with 18 bases remaining between them. This CDR3 spans 16 amino acids. The germline V gene has CDR1 MNHNS and CDR2 SASEGT. CDR3 in DNA: TGTGCCAGCCGAACAGAGAGAGGTTGGAGCACAGATACGCAGTATTTT. Translated: CASRTERGWSTDTQYF.

The genes are TRBV19 and TRBJ2-7; 9 nucleotides line up with TRBD1. Germline CDR1 is LNHDA and CDR2 is SQIVND (reference sequence). Losses at the gene ends were 2 bases for V and 5 bases for J; bases not matched to a gene: 7. The length of the CDR3 is 15 residues. The CDR3 region has the DNA TGTGCCAGTAGTATACTGGGACAGGGTAACCACGAGCAGTACTTC. This encodes CASSILGQGNHEQYF.

This clonotype was counted many times. This sequence joins TRBV3-1 and TRBJ2-5; D may be TRBD1 (7 bases). Germline CDR1 reads LGHDT; CDR2 reads YNNKEL (reference sequence). The CDR3 length is 14 residues. Trimming pared 1 base from V and 5 bases from J, leaving 11 bases between. The CDR3 here is CASSQGRGVETQYF. The CDR3 DNA sequence: TGTGCCAGCAGCCAAGGCAGGGGGGTGGAGACCCAGTACTTC.

This clonotype was counted many times. The rearrangement joins TRBV7-9 to TRBJ2-3; D is uncertain. Per the germline V gene, CDR1 is SEHNR and CDR2 is FQNEAQ (reference sequence). CDR3 length: 15 amino acids. The ends were cut back, 1 base at V and 8 bases at J, with 16 bases in the middle. The DNA of the CDR3 is TGTGCCAGCAGCTTAGACGGACGGAGCGTTGGTACGCAGTATTTT. Its protein product is CASSLDGRSVGTQYF.

The rearrangement uses TRBV4-2 and TRBJ2-2; TRBD2 agrees at 7 bases. This CDR3 has 16 amino acids. J gave up 4 bases and V 4 bases, and 9 bases lay outside the gene matches. The germline V gene has CDR1 LGHNA and CDR2 YNFKEQ. The CDR3, as DNA: TGTGCCAGCAGCCCGGGACTCACGGGGGGCACCGGGGAGCTGTTTTTT. Protein: CASSPGLTGGTGELFF.

This chain connects TRBV20-1 to TRBJ2-5; 10 nucleotides line up with TRBD2. Germline assignment: CDR1 DFQATT and CDR2 SNEGSKA (reference sequence). This CDR3 has 15 amino acids. The V and J ends lost 3 bases and 4 bases, in that order; junction bases with no gene match: 8. The chain's CDR3 is CSASSLAGVAETQYF. In DNA, the CDR3 is TGCAGTGCTAGTAGCCTAGCGGGAGTAGCAGAGACCCAGTACTTC.

The genes are TRBV30 and TRBJ1-4; 11 bases are a match to TRBD1. The CDR3 has 14 amino acids. With 2 bases clipped from V and 8 bases from J, the junction kept 4 bases outside the gene matches. Per germline, CDR1 GTSNPN and CDR2 SVGIG (reference sequence). CDR3 in amino acids: CAWSSDRGREKLFF. For the CDR3, the DNA is TGTGCCTGGAGTTCGGACAGGGGGCGAGAAAAACTGTTTTTT.

The chain has TRBV5-1 and TRBJ1-2; 7 bases map to TRBD1. Trimming cost V 4 bases and J 8 bases; bases outside gene matches: 8. This CDR3 has 13 residues. Germline values: CDR1 SGHRS, CDR2 YFSETQ. CDR3 amino acids: CASSKTGLRGYTF. In nucleotides, the CDR3 is TGCGCCAGCAGCAAGACAGGGTTAAGAGGCTACACCTTC.

This clonotype was counted only a few times. The chain carries TRBV4-1 and TRBJ1-1; TRBD1 is a possible D gene (5 bases). The CDR3 has 16 residues. Trimming cost V 1 base and J 3 bases, with 15 bases left between them. Germline V gene data show CDR1 as MGHRA and CDR2 as YSYEKL. The CDR3 coding sequence is TGCGCCAGCAGCCAAGCTCGACCCAGGGTCCACACTGAAGCTTTCTTT. The encoded protein is CASSQARPRVHTEAFF.

This clonotype was picked up many times. This chain links TRBV12-3 or TRBV12-4 with TRBJ1-2; 7 positions match TRBD1. The CDR3 contains 13 residues. The V gene end was trimmed by 5 bases and the J gene end by 4 bases; junction bases not matched to a gene: 4. The DNA for the CDR3 is TGTGCCAGCAGTATCCGACAGGGCTATGGCTACACCTTC. Its protein is CASSIRQGYGYTF.

Only a few counts were recorded for this clonotype. The CDR3, as DNA: TGTGCCAGCAGTTCACGGACAGGAAGGAAGGACGAGCAGTACTTC. It translates to CASSSRTGRKDEQYF. This chain uses TRBV6-1 with TRBJ2-7, with 7 positions matching TRBD1. The CDR3 consists of 15 residues. The germline V gene has CDR1 MNHNS and CDR2 SASEGT. With 5 bases clipped from V and 5 bases from J, the junction kept 12 bases outside the gene matches.

This clonotype showed up many times. Here the CDR3 reads CASKVWNNQPQHF. DNA for the CDR3: TGTGCCAGCAAAGTCTGGAACAATCAGCCCCAGCATTTT. V usage is TRBV2 and J usage is TRBJ1-5; D is unclear. The V and J ends lost 7 bases and 3 bases respectively, with 10 bases between them. The CDR3 spans 13 residues. The germline CDR1 and CDR2 sequences are SNHLY and FYNNEI.

This clonotype was seen once. V usage is TRBV7-2 and J usage is TRBJ1-4, with 10 bases aligning to TRBD1. The CDR3 has 15 residues. CDR1 is SGHTA and CDR2 is FQGNSA in the germline V gene. Unmatched junction bases numbered 4, after V lost 5 bases and J lost 4 bases. The CDR3 bases are TGTGCCAGCAGCCGACAGGGGGCGTTTAATGAAAAACTGTTTTTT. This codes for CASSRQGAFNEKLFF.